This TCR beta chain was identified during a study of blood T cell repertoires in COVID-19. Study overall: Specimens from acute and convalescent COVID-19 originated in the United States, Italy and Spain. Nucleic acid was either cDNA or gDNA, and it came from T cells, B-cell-depleted T cells, or PBMCs.

In the original processing: Nucleated cell number was recorded as an estimate derived from reference gene primer amplification. The method was immunoSEQ multiplex PCR; TCRdb's version includes in-frame clones alone and lacks a portion of them. V, J and clone size are those of that table, while D and trimming were read from the DNA. The table records about 200,000 clones, about 88% of them present only once. Seattle patients were enrolled during active infection and followed longitudinally. Germline V gene lookup returns CDR1 MNHEY and CDR2 SMNVEV (reference sequence). This CDR3 comprises 16 residues. The V and J ends lost 4 bases and 5 bases respectively, with 18 bases between them.

The source material was peripheral blood. This TCR was sampled from a woman in her forties or fifties with COVID-19, enrolled during active disease. The chain recombines TRBV27 with TRBJ1-5; D not certain. The CDR3 reads CASSSKRSSGDQPQHF. The CDR3 DNA sequence: TGTGCCAGCAGTTCGAAAAGAAGTAGCGGGGATCAGCCCCAGCATTTT.